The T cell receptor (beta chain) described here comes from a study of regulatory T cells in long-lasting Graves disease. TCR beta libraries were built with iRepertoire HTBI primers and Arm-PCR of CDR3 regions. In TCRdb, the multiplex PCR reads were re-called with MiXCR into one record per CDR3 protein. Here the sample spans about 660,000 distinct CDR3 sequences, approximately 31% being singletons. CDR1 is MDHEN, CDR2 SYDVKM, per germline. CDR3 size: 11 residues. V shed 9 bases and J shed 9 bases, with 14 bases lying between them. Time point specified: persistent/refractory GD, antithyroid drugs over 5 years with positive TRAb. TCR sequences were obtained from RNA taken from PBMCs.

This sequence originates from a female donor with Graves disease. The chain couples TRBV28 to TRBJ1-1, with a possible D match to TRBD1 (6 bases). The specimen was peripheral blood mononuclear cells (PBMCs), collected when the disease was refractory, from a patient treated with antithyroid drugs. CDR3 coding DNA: TGTGCCAGTGGGGACAACCTTAAAGCTTTCTTT. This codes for CASGDNLKAFF. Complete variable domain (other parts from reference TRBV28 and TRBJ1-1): DVKVTQSSRYLVKRTGEKVFLECVQDMDHENMFWYRQDPGLGLRLIYFSYDVKMKEKGDIPEGYSVSREKKERFSLILESASTNQTSMYLCASGDNLKAFFGQGTRLTVV.